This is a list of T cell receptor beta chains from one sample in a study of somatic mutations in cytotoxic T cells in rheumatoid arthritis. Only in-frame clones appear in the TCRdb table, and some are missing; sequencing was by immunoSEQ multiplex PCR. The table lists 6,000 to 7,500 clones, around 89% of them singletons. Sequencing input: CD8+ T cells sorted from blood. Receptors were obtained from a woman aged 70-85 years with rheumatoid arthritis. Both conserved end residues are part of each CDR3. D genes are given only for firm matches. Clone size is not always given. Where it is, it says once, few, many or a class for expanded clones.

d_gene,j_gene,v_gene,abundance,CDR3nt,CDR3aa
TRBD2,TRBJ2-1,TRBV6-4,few,TGTGCCAGCAGTGACTCCACTAGCGGGGACTACAATGAGCAGTTCTTC,CASSDSTSGDYNEQFF
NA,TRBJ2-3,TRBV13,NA,TGTGCCAGCAGCTTGGCTACTGGGGACCCGGGGGATGATGCGCAGTATTTT,CASSLATGDPGDDAQYF
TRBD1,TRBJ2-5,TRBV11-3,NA,TGTGCCAGCAGCTTAGCCTTGGTGGCAGGGGGCCAAGAGACCCAGTACTTC,CASSLALVAGGQETQYF
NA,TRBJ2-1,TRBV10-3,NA,TGTGCCATCAGCCCAGGACAGGGGATATATAGCGGGGGAGGTGGAGATGAGCAGTTCTTC,CAISPGQGIYSGGGGDEQFF
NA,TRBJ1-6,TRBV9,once,TGTGCCAGCAGCACGGACAGTAATTCACCCCTCCACTTT,CASSTDSNSPLHF
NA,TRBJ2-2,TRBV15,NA,TGTGCCACCAGCAGAGACGGTGTGGAGGCCCCGACCGGGGAGCTGTTTTTT,CATSRDGVEAPTGELFF
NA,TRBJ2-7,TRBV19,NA,TGTGCCAGTAGTATTGCGGCTACCTACGAGCAGTACTTC,CASSIAATYEQYF
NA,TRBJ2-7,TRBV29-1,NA,TGCAGCGTTGAAGGGGCCGAGGGGGAGCGGCACGAGCAGTACTTC,CSVEGAEGERHEQYF
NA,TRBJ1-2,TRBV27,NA,TGTGCCAGCAGATCAGGGGAGGGGTACTATGGCTACACCTTC,CASRSGEGYYGYTF
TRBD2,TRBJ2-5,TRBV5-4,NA,TGTGCCAGCAGCTTGCTCCTAGCGGGAGATGAAGAGACCCAGTACTTC,CASSLLLAGDEETQYF
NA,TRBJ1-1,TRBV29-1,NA,TGCAGCGCCGACGGACACGGGGGGAGGACTGAAGCTTTCTTT,CSADGHGGRTEAFF
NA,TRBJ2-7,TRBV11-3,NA,TGTGCCAGCAGCTTAGTTGGGCAGGTCTCCTACGAGCAGTACTTC,CASSLVGQVSYEQYF
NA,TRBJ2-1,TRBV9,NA,TGTGCCAGCAGCGTTGCGGCCTCCTACAATGAGCAGTTCTTC,CASSVAASYNEQFF